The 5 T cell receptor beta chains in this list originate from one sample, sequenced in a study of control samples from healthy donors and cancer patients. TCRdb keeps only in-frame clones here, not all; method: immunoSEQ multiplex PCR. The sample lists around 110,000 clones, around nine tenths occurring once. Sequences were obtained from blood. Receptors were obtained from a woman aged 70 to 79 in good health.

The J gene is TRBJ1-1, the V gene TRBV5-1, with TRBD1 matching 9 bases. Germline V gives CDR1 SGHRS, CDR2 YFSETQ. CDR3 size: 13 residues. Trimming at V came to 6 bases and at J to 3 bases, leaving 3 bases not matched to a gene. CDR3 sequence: CASNRGRDTEAFF. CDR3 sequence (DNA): TGCGCCAGCAACAGGGGGCGCGACACTGAAGCTTTCTTT.

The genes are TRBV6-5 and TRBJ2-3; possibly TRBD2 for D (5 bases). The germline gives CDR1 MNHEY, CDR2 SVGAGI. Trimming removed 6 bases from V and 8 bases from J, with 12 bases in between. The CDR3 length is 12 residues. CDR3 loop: CASRSGLGTQYF. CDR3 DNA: TGTGCCAGCAGGTCCGGACTTGGTACGCAGTATTTT.

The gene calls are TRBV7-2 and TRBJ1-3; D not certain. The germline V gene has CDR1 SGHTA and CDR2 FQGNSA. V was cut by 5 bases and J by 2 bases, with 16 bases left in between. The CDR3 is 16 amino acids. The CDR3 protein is CASSPSPRSPGNTIYF. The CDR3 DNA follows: TGTGCCAGCAGCCCCTCCCCCCGCTCGCCTGGAAACACCATATATTTT.

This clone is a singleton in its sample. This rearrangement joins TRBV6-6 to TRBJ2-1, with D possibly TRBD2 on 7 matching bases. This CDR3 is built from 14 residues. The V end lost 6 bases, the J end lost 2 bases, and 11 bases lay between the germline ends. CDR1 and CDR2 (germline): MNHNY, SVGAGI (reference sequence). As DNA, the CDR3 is TGTGCCAGCAGGGAGGGGGGGCCCTACAATGAGCAGTTCTTC. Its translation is CASREGGPYNEQFF.

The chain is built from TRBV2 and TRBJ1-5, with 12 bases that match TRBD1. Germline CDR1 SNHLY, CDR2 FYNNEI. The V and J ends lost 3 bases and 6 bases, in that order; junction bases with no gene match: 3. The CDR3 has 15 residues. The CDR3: CASSEEGQGAQPQHF. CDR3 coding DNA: TGTGCCAGCAGTGAGGAGGGACAGGGGGCTCAGCCCCAGCATTTT.